Listed below are T cell receptor beta chains from one sample, sequenced in a study of CD8 T cells in ankylosing spondylitis. Using its own MiXCR run on the 5' RACE reads, TCRdb lists one record per CDR3 protein. The table shows roughly 48,000 distinct CDR3 sequences, with roughly 7.4% occurring only once. What was sequenced was blood, either unsorted or a sorted T cell fraction (not recorded which). All receptors derive from a female donor with ankylosing spondylitis or in good health (not recorded which). CDR3s include the opening cysteine and the closing phenylalanine or tryptophan. D genes are given only for firm matches. Only part of the rows carry a size: once, few, many, or a class if the clone is expanded.

TRBJ2-3 TRBD2 TRBV5-1 many CASRTSGGADTQYF TGCGCCAGCCGGACTAGCGGGGGAGCAGATACGCAGTATTTT
TRBJ1-5 TRBD1 TRBV12-3/TRBV12-4 many CASSTDRGLSNQPQHF TGTGCCAGCAGCACTGACAGGGGGCTTAGCAATCAGCCCCAGCATTTT
TRBJ1-2 TRBD1 TRBV6-5 many CASSYSTGGYGYTF TGTGCCAGCAGTTACTCAACAGGGGGGTATGGCTACACCTTC
TRBJ2-3 - TRBV7-2 - CASSLRVTKYSDTQYF TGTGCCAGCAGCCTTAGGGTAACCAAGTATTCGGATACGCAGTATTTT
TRBJ1-1 - TRBV7-9 - CASSLTAMNTEAFF TGTGCCAGCAGCCTGACCGCGATGAACACTGAAGCTTTCTTT
TRBJ2-3 - TRBV5-1 many CASSLDGTDTQYF TGCGCCAGCAGCCTGGACGGCACAGATACGCAGTATTTT
TRBJ1-6 - TRBV7-9 many CASTPVGGNNSPLHF TGTGCCAGCACCCCCGTTGGTGGGAATAATTCACCCCTCCACTTT
TRBJ2-1 TRBD1 TRBV5-5 many CASRNPGQSYNEQFF TGTGCCAGCCGGAACCCGGGACAGAGTTACAATGAGCAGTTCTTC
TRBJ2-3 - TRBV27 many CASSPQTPSGTDTQYF TGTGCCAGCAGTCCGCAGACCCCGTCGGGGACAGATACGCAGTATTTT
TRBJ1-1 TRBD1 TRBV5-1 many CASSLGDSMNTEAFF TGCGCCAGCAGCTTGGGGGACAGCATGAACACTGAAGCTTTCTTT
TRBJ2-2 TRBD1 TRBV12-3/TRBV12-4 many CASSLGQGAGELFF TGTGCCAGCAGTTTGGGACAGGGCGCCGGGGAGCTGTTTTTT
TRBJ1-1 TRBD1 TRBV7-9 once CASSLTAGGNTEAFF TGTGCCAGCAGCTTAACGGCAGGGGGGAACACTGAAGCTTTCTTT
TRBJ2-6 - TRBV2 many CAGASGANVLTF TGTGCCGGAGCCTCTGGGGCCAACGTCCTGACTTTC
TRBJ1-5 TRBD1 TRBV12-3/TRBV12-4 many CASIGTGRNQPQHF TGTGCCAGCATAGGGACAGGGAGAAATCAGCCCCAGCATTTT
TRBJ1-1 - TRBV28 - CGSSLIGGSTEAFF TGTGGCAGCAGTTTGATAGGGGGGTCCACTGAAGCTTTCTTT
TRBJ2-5 TRBD2 TRBV7-7 - CASSTGTSGVIQETQYF TGTGCTAGCAGCACCGGGACTAGCGGGGTAATTCAAGAGACCCAGTACTTC
TRBJ2-3 - TRBV28 many CASSPRSGPFGTQYF TGTGCCAGCAGTCCACGGAGCGGGCCTTTCGGTACGCAGTATTTT
TRBJ2-3 TRBD1 TRBV5-1 many CASSLGQGAADTQYF TGCGCCAGCAGCTTGGGACAGGGGGCGGCAGATACGCAGTATTTT
TRBJ1-2 - TRBV14 many CASSPAETIYGYTF TGTGCCAGCAGCCCAGCCGAGACCATCTATGGCTACACCTTC
TRBJ2-3 - TRBV7-3 many CASSRGTISTDTQYF TGTGCCAGCAGCCGAGGGACAATTAGCACAGATACGCAGTATTTT
TRBJ2-1 - TRBV18 many CASSPEAGISYNEQFF TGTGCCAGCTCACCAGAGGCGGGGATCTCCTACAATGAGCAGTTCTTC
TRBJ1-4 - TRBV12-3/TRBV12-4 many CASSSGVWEKLFF TGTGCCAGCAGTTCAGGGGTTTGGGAAAAACTGTTTTTT
TRBJ2-1 - TRBV11-2 few CASSPGAAEQFF TGTGCCAGCAGCCCGGGGGCAGCTGAGCAGTTCTTC
TRBJ1-1 - TRBV3-1 many CASSQALLNTEAFF TGTGCCAGCAGCCAAGCCCTCCTGAACACTGAAGCTTTCTTT
TRBJ2-3 - TRBV5-1 many CASRGTATDTQYF TGCGCCAGCAGGGGGACCGCCACAGATACGCAGTATTTT
TRBJ1-6 - TRBV4-2 few CASSLTGENSPLHF TGTGCCAGCAGCCTGACAGGAGAGAATTCACCCCTCCACTTT
TRBJ1-5 TRBD1 TRBV2 - CASSSDRVRGNQPQHF TGTGCCAGCAGCAGTGACAGGGTGCGCGGCAATCAGCCCCAGCATTTT
TRBJ1-2 TRBD1 TRBV7-8 many CASSPGQGVANYGYTF TGTGCCAGCAGCCCGGGACAGGGGGTTGCTAACTATGGCTACACCTTC
TRBJ2-7 - TRBV7-2 - CASSHNVEQYF TGTGCCAGCAGCCACAACGTCGAGCAGTACTTC
TRBJ2-5 TRBD2 TRBV29-1 many CSVEETSRGTETQYF TGCAGCGTTGAAGAGACTAGCCGGGGGACAGAGACCCAGTACTTC
TRBJ1-1 - TRBV5-1 many CASSEYRASGTEAFF TGCGCCAGCAGCGAGTACAGGGCATCAGGCACTGAAGCTTTCTTT
TRBJ1-1 - TRBV6-5 many CASSSSTEAFF TGTGCCAGCAGTTCCTCGACTGAAGCTTTCTTT